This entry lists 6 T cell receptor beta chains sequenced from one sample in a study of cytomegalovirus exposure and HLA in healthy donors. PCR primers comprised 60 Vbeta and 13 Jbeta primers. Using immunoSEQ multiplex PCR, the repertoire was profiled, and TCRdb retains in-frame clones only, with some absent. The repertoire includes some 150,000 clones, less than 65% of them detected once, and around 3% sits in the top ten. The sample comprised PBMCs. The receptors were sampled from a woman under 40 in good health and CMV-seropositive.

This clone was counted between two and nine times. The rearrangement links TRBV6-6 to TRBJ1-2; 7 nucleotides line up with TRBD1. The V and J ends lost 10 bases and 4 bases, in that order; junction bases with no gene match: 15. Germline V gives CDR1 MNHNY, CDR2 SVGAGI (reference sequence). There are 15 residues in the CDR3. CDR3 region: CANSKTGTAGYGYTF. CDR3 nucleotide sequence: TGTGCCAACTCCAAGACCGGGACAGCGGGCTATGGCTACACCTTC.

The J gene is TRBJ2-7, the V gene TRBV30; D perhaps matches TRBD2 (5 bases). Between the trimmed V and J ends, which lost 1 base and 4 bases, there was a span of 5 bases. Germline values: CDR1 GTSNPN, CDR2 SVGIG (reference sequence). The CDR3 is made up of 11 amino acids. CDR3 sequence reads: CAWSGEYEQYF. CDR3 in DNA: TGTGCCTGGAGTGGGGAGTACGAGCAGTACTTC.

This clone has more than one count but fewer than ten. CDR3 sequence (DNA): TGCGCCAGCAGCTTGTACAGTTCGAACACTGAAGCTTTCTTT. This encodes CASSLYSSNTEAFF. The V call is TRBV5-1, the J call TRBJ1-1; D gene uncertain. Trimming took off 1 base at V and 1 base at J, with 8 bases between the two ends. The CDR3 is 14 amino acids. Germline V CDR1 and CDR2: SGHRS, YFSETQ.

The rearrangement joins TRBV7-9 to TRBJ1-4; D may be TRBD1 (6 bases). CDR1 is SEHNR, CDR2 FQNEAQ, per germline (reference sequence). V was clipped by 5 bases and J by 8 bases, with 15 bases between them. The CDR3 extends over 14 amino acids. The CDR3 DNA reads TGTGCCAGCAGCCGAAACACAGGGAACGAAAAACTGTTTTTT. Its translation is CASSRNTGNEKLFF.

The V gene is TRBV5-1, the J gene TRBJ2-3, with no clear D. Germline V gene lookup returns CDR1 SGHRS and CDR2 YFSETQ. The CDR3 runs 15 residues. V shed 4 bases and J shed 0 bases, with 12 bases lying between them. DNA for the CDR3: TGCGCCAGCAGCCTGATTAAAGCTAGCACAGATACGCAGTATTTT. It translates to CASSLIKASTDTQYF.

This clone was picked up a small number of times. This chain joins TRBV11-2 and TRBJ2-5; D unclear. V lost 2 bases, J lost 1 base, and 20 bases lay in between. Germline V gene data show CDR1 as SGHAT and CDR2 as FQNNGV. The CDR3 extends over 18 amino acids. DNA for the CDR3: TGTGCCAGCAGCTTAATACAGTTGGCCACGACCACCCAAGAGACCCAGTACTTC. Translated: CASSLIQLATTTQETQYF.